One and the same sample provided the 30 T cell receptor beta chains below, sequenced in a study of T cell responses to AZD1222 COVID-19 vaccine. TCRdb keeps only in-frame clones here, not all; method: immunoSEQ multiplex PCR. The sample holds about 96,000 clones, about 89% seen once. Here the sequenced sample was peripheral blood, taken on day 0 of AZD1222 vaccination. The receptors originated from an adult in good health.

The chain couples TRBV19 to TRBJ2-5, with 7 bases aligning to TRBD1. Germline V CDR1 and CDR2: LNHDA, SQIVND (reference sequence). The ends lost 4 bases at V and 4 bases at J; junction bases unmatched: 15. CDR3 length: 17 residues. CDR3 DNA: TGTGCCAGTAGTAGGGGGATTTACAGGGGCATTAGAGAGACCCAGTACTTC. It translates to CASSRGIYRGIRETQYF.

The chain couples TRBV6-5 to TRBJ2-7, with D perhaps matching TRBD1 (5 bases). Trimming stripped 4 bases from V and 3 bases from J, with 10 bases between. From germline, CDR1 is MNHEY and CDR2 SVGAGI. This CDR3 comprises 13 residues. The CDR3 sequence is CASSFSGRYEQYF. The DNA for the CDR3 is TGTGCCAGCAGTTTCTCAGGGCGCTACGAGCAGTACTTC.

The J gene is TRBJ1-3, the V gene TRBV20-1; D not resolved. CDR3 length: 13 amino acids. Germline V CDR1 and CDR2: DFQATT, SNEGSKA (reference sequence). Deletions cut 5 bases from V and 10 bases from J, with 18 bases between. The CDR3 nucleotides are TGCAGTGCTCGTGATACAAGAGACAAGACCATATATTTT. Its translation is CSARDTRDKTIYF.

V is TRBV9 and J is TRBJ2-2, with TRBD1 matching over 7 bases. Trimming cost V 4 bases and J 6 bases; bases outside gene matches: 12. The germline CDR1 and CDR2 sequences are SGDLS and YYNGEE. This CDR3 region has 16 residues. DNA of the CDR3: TGTGCCAGCAGCCCTAGACAGGGCCCCCCACCCGGGGAGCTGTTTTTT. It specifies CASSPRQGPPPGELFF.

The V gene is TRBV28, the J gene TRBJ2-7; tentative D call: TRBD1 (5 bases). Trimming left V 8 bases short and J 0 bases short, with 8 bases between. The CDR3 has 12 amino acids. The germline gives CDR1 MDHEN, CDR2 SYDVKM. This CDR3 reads CASHTGSYEQYF. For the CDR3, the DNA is TGTGCCAGCCATACAGGCTCCTACGAGCAGTACTTC.

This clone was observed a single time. This chain's CDR3 is CASSSQGQGAAQPQHF. DNA of the CDR3: TGTGCCAGCAGTTCCCAAGGACAGGGGGCGGCTCAGCCCCAGCATTTT. The chain carries TRBV28 and TRBJ1-5; TRBD1 agrees at 11 bases. CDR3 size: 16 residues. V was pared by 4 bases and J by 6 bases, with 8 bases of the junction left unmatched. Germline-derived CDR1 and CDR2 are MDHEN and SYDVKM.

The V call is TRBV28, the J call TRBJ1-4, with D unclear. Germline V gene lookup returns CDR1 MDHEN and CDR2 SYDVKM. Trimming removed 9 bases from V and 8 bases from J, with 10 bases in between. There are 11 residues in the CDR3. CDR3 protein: CASQREEKLFF. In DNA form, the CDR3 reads TGTGCCAGTCAACGGGAGGAAAAACTGTTTTTT. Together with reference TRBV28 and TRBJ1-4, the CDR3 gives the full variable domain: DVKVTQSSRYLVKRTGEKVFLECVQDMDHENMFWYRQDPGLGLRLIYFSYDVKMKEKGDIPEGYSVSREKKERFSLILESASTNQTSMYLCASQREEKLFFGSGTQLSVL.

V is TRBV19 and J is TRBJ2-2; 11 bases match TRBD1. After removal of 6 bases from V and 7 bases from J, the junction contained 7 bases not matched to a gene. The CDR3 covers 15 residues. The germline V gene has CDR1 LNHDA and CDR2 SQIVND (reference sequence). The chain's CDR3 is CASSLDRGLGGELFF. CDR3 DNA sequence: TGTGCCAGTAGCCTGGACAGGGGGCTCGGCGGGGAGCTGTTTTTT.

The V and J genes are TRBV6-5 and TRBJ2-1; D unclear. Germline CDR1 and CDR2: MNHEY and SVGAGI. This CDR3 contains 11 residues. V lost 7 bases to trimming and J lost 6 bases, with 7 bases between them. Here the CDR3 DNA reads TGTGCCAGCAAAAGAAGCAATGAGCAGTTCTTC. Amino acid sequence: CASKRSNEQFF.

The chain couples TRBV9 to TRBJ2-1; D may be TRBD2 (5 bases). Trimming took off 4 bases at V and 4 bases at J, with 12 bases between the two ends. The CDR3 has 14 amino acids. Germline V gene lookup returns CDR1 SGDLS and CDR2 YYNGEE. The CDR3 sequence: CASSRGPGYNEQFF. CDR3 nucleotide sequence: TGTGCCAGCAGCAGAGGGCCAGGTTACAATGAGCAGTTCTTC. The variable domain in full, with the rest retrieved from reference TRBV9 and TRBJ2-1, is DSGVTQTPKHLITATGQRVTLRCSPRSGDLSVYWYQQSLDQGLQFLIQYYNGEERAKGNILERFSAQQFPDLHSELNLSSLELGDSALYFCASSRGPGYNEQFFGPGTRLTVL.

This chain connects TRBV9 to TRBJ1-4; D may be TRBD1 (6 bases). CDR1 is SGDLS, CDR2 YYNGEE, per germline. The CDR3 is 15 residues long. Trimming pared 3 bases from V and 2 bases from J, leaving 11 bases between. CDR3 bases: TGTGCCAGCAGCGCGCTTGGGGGCACTAATGAAAAACTGTTTTTT. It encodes CASSALGGTNEKLFF.

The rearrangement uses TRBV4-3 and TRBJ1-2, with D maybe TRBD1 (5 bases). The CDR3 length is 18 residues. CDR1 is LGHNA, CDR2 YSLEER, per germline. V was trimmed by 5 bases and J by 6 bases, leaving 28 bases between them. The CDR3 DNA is TGCGCCAGCAGCGACAAACAAACGGTGCAGGGATTACTACATGGCTACACCTTC. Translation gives CASSDKQTVQGLLHGYTF.

The CDR3 nucleotides are TGTGCCAGCAGCCCCTCCCTGACGGGGGGGCACGTTGAGCAGTTCTTC. This sequence encodes CASSPSLTGGHVEQFF. The chain couples TRBV4-2 to TRBJ2-1, with 8 bases matching TRBD2. CDR3 length: 16 amino acids. V shed 4 bases, J shed 9 bases, and the junction held 14 bases outside the gene matches. Germline V gene sequence: CDR1 LGHNA, CDR2 YNFKEQ.

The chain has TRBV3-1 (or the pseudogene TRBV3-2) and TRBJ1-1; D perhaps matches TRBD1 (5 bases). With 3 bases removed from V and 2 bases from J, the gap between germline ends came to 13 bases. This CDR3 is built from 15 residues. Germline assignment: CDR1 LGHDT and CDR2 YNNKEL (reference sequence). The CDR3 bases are TGTGCCAGCAGCCAGTGGGGACGAGTCAACACTGAAGCTTTCTTT. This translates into CASSQWGRVNTEAFF.

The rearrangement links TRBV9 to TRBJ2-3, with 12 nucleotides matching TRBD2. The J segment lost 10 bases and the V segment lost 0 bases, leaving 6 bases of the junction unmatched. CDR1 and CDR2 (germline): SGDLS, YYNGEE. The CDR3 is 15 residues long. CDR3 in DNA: TGTGCCAGCAGCGTAGAGCCTAGCGGGGGGGCCGCGCAGTATTTT. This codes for CASSVEPSGGAAQYF.

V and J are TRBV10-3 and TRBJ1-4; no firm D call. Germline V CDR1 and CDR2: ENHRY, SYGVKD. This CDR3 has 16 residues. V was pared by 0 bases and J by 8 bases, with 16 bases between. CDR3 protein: CAISESRAAEEEKLFF. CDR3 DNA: TGTGCCATCAGTGAGTCGAGGGCGGCTGAGGAAGAAAAACTGTTTTTT.

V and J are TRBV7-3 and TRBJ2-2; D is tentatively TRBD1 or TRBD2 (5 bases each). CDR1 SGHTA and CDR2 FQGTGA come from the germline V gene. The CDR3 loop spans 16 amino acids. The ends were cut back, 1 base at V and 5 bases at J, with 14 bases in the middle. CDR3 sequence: CASSLNPGPETGELFF. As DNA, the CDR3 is TGTGCCAGCAGCTTAAATCCGGGGCCGGAAACCGGGGAGCTGTTTTTT. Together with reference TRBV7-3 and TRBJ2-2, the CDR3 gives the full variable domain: GAGVSQTPSNKVTEKGKYVELRCDPISGHTALYWYRQSLGQGPEFLIYFQGTGAADDSGLPNDRFFAVRPEGSVSTLKIQRTERGDSAVYLCASSLNPGPETGELFFGEGSRLTVL.

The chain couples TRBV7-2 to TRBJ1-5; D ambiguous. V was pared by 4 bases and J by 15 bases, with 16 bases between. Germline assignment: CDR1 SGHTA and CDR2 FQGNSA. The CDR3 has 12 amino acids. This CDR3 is CASSSGRSYVHF. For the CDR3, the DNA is TGTGCCAGCAGCTCAGGAAGGAGCTATGTGCATTTT.

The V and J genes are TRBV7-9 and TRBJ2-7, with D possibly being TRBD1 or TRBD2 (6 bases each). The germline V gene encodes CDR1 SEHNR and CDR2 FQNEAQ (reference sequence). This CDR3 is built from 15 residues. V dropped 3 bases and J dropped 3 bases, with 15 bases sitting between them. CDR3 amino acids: CASSFSKGGYYEQYF. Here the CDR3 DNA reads TGTGCCAGCAGCTTCTCGAAAGGGGGGTACTACGAGCAGTACTTC.

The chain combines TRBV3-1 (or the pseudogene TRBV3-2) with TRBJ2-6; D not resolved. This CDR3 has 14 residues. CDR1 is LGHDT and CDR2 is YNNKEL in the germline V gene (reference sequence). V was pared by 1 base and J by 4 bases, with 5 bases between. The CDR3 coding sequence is TGTGCCAGCAGCCAAGTTTACGGGGCCAACGTCCTGACTTTC. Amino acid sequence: CASSQVYGANVLTF.

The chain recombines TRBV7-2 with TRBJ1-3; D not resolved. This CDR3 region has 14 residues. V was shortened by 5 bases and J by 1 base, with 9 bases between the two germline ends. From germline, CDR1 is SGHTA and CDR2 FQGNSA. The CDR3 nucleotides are TGTGCCAGCAGCGCGACCTATTCTGGAAACACCATATATTTT. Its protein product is CASSATYSGNTIYF.

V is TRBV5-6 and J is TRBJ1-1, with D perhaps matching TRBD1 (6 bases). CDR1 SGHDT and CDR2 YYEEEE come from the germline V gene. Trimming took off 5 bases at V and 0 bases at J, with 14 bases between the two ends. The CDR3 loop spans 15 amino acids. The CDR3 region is CASRGAGAMNTEAFF. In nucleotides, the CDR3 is TGTGCCAGCAGGGGGGCAGGGGCCATGAACACTGAAGCTTTCTTT.

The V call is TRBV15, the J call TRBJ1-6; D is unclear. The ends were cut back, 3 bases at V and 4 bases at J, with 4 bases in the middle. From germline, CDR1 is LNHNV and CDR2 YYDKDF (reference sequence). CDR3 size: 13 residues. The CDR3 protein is CATSSSYNSPLHF. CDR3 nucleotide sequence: TGTGCCACCAGCAGTTCTTATAATTCACCCCTCCACTTT.

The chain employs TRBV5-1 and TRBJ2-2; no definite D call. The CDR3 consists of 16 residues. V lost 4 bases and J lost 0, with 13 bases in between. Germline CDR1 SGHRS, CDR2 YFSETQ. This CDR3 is CASSTYPGANTGELFF. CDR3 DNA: TGCGCCAGCAGCACCTACCCGGGCGCGAACACCGGGGAGCTGTTTTTT. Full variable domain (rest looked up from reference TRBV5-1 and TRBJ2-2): KAGVTQTPRYLIKTRGQQVTLSCSPISGHRSVSWYQQTPGQGLQFLFEYFSETQRNKGNFPGRFSGRQFSNSRSEMNVSTLELGDSALYLCASSTYPGANTGELFFGEGSRLTVL.

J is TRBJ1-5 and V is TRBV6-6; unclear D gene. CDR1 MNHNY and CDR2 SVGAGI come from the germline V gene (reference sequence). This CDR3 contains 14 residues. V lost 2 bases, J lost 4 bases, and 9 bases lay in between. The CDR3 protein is CASSYAGANQPQHF. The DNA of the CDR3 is TGTGCCAGCAGTTACGCCGGCGCTAATCAGCCCCAGCATTTT.

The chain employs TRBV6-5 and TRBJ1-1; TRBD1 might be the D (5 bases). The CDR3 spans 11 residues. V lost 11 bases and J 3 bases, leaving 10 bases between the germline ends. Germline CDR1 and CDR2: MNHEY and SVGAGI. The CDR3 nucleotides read TGTGCCTCAAAGGGGTACACTGAAGCTTTCTTT. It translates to CASKGYTEAFF.

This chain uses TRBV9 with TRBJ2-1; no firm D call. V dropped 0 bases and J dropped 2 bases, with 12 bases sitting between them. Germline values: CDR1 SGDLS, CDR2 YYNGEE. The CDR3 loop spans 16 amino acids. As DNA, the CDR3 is TGTGCCAGCAGCGTAGACGCACAACCGACCTACAATGAGCAGTTCTTC. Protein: CASSVDAQPTYNEQFF.

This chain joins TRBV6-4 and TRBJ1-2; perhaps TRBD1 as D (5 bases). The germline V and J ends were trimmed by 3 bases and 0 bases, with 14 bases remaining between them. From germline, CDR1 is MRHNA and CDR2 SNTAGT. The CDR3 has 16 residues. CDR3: CASSDRQKKTNYGYTF. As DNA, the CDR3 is TGTGCCAGCAGTGATAGACAGAAGAAGACTAACTATGGCTACACCTTC.

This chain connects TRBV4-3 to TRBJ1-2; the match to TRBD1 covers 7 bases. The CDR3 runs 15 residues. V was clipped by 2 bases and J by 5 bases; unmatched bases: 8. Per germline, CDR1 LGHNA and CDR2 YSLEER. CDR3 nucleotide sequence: TGCGCCAGCAGCCAAACCCGGGACAGTCCTTATGGCTACACCTTC. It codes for CASSQTRDSPYGYTF.

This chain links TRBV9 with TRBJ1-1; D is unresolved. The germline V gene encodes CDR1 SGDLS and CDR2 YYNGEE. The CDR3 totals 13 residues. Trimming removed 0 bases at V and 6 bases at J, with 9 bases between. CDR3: CASSVASLSEAFF. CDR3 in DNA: TGTGCCAGCAGCGTAGCGAGTTTGTCTGAAGCTTTCTTT.